The source of this T cell receptor beta chain is a study of cytomegalovirus exposure and HLA in healthy donors. For the study at large: A preliminary data release comprised 80 million to 95 million unique TCRs obtained from HLA-typed donors. Findings and limits, study-wide: Some 150 TCR beta chains were listed as cytomegalovirus-associated. The study had only CMV serostatus as immune exposure information. In a later analysis, HLA-C alleles had the fewest associated TCRs, DRB1 alleles the most.

J lost 2 bases, V lost 5 bases, and 9 bases had no gene match. This CDR3 is 16 amino acids long. CDR1 and CDR2 from the germline V gene are MNHEY and SMNVEV (reference sequence). Comments on this clone: The target antigen is unknown.

The PCR contained 60 Vbeta and 13 Jbeta primers. The method was immunoSEQ multiplex PCR; TCRdb's version includes in-frame clones alone and lacks a portion of them. The sample records 150,000 to 200,000 clones, roughly three quarters being singletons. The sample comprised PBMCs. This sequence was found in a woman in her fifties or sixties in good health and CMV-seronegative. The chain links TRBV27 to TRBJ2-3, with TRBD2 identical over 8 bases. CDR3: CASSIAGRPYTDTQYF. The CDR3 DNA is TGTGCCAGCAGTATAGCGGGGAGACCATACACAGATACGCAGTATTTT.